This T cell receptor beta chain was captured by sequencing in a study of cytomegalovirus exposure and HLA in healthy donors. 60 Vbeta and 13 Jbeta primers were used in PCR. Only in-frame clones appear in the TCRdb table, and some are missing; sequencing was by immunoSEQ multiplex PCR. The sample lists about 180,000 clones; over 60% were seen once. This CDR3 comprises 10 residues. The germline V gene encodes CDR1 DFQATT and CDR2 SNEGSKA (reference sequence). V was pared by 4 bases and J by 6 bases, with 6 bases between. The sample taken for sequencing was PBMCs. The TCR originated in a man aged 35 to 55 in good health and CMV-seronegative. V and J are TRBV20-1 and TRBJ1-2; D gene uncertain. CDR3 amino acids: CSATVNGYTF. CDR3 bases: TGCAGTGCTACGGTTAATGGCTACACCTTC.